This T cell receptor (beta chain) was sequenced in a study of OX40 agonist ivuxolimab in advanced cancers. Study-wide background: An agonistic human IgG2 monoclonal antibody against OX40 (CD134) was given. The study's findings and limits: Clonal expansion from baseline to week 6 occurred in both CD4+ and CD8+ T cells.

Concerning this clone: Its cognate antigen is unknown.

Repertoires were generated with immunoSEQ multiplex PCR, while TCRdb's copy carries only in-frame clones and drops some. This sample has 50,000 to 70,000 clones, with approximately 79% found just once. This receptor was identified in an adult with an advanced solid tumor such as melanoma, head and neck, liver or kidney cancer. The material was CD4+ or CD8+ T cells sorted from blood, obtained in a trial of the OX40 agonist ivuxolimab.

CDR3 in DNA: TGTGCTTCTCAAGGGGAGGATCGACGAGGTGGCTACACCTTC. Its protein product is CASQGEDRRGGYTF. The chain links TRBV5-4 to TRBJ1-2; weak D call: TRBD1 (5 bases). The CDR3 spans 14 residues. CDR1 is SGHNT, CDR2 YYREEE, per germline (reference sequence).